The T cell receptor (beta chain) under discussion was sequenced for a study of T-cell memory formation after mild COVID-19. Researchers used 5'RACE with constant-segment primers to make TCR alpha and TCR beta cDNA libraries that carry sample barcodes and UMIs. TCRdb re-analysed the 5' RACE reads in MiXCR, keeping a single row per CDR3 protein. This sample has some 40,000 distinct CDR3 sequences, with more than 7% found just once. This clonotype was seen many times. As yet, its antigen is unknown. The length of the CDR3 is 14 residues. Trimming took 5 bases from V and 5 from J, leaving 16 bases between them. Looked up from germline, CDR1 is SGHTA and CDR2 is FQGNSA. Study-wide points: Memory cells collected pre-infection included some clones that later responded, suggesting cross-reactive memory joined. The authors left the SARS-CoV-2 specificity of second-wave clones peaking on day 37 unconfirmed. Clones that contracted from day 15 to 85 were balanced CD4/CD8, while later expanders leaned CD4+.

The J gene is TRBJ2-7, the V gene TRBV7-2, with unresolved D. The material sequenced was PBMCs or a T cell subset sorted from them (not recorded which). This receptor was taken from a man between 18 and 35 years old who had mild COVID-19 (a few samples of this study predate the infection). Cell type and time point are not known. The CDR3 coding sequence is TGTGCCAGCAGCAGATCGGACGGCTACGACGAGCAGTACTTC. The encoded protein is CASSRSDGYDEQYF. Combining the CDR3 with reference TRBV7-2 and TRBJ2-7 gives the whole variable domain GAGVSQSPSNKVTEKGKDVELRCDPISGHTALYWYRQSLGQGLEFLIYFQGNSAPDKSGLPSDRFSAERTGGSVSTLTIQRTQQEDSAVYLCASSRSDGYDEQYFGPGTRLTVT.